Listed below are T cell receptor beta chains from one sample, sequenced in a study of identical twins. TCRdb re-derived calls from the 5' RACE reads in MiXCR, one entry per CDR3 protein. The sample includes 220,000 or so distinct CDR3 sequences, 5.5% to 7% of them seen just once. The sample was also linked to a second study, of yellow fever vaccine responses in identical twins.

Specimen: memory (CD45RO+) T cells sorted from blood. The receptors originated from a woman aged 18-29 years in good health. CDR3s include the opening cysteine and the closing phenylalanine or tryptophan. Fields, in order: J gene, CDR3 length, V gene, CDR3 protein.

TRBJ2-3 | 18 | TRBV6-2/TRBV6-3 | CASSPLAGGVSGTDTQYF
TRBJ2-3 | 15 | TRBV6-1 | CASSRLAGAQDTQYF
TRBJ2-7 | 14 | TRBV10-3 | CATRPGQNSYEQYF
TRBJ2-2 | 17 | TRBV6-1 | CASRVSSGGANTGELFF
TRBJ2-2 | 14 | TRBV11-2 | CASSSTRLGGELFF
TRBJ1-3 | 18 | TRBV4-1 | CASSHGRPDRATGNTIYF
TRBJ2-3 | 13 | TRBV6-1 | CATQFQGRDTQYF
TRBJ2-1 | 16 | TRBV12-3/TRBV12-4 | CASSLHGGETYNEQFF
TRBJ2-5 | 15 | TRBV19 | CASSPQRAAQETQYF
TRBJ2-7 | 15 | TRBV6-5 | CASSSSGTRPYEQYF
TRBJ1-6 | 16 | TRBV5-5 | CASSLGVGRGNSPLHF
TRBJ2-7 | 13 | TRBV14 | CASSHRIAYEQYF
TRBJ2-4 | 16 | TRBV5-1 | CASSPDGPTAKNIQYF
TRBJ2-1 | 13 | TRBV28 | CASSLNRRNEQFF
TRBJ1-2 | 17 | TRBV4-1 | CASSQDSSGTGVYGYTF
TRBJ1-2 | 15 | TRBV7-8 | CASSLSPGADYGYTF
TRBJ1-2 | 14 | TRBV20-1 | CSAPSPYTNYGYTF
TRBJ2-1 | 16 | TRBV12-3/TRBV12-4 | CASSPQGGGLYNEQFF
TRBJ2-2 | 15 | TRBV24-1 | CATSDWRGYTGELFF
TRBJ2-3 | 18 | TRBV11-2 | CASSYILVLKEAGDTQYF
TRBJ2-2 | 16 | TRBV5-5 | CASSLAGTGDTGELFF
TRBJ1-1 | 11 | TRBV20-1 | CRAGGGTEAFF
TRBJ2-2 | 17 | TRBV3-1 | CASSQVPPRGLGGELFF
TRBJ2-7 | 15 | TRBV3-1 | CASRLRDTSSYEQYF
TRBJ2-6 | 19 | TRBV5-1 | CASRPGTGVFSSGANVLTF
TRBJ1-4 | 11 | TRBV12-3/TRBV12-4 | CASSANEKLFF
TRBJ1-2 | 11 | TRBV29-1 | CSAADVGGYTF
TRBJ1-1 | 14 | TRBV2 | CASSPRSDFAEAFF
TRBJ2-7 | 13 | TRBV12-3/TRBV12-4 | CASRTGQGYEQYF
TRBJ2-3 | 14 | TRBV7-9 | CASTLGRETDTQYF
TRBJ1-2 | 12 | TRBV15 | CATSRDYYGYTF
TRBJ2-3 | 14 | TRBV20-1 | CSAPRGGPTDTQYF
TRBJ2-2 | 11 | TRBV29-1 | CSAGQSGELFF
TRBJ2-7 | 15 | TRBV20-1 | CSARDPSSTKNEQYF
TRBJ2-1 | 14 | TRBV11-3 | CASSSSGAGNEQFF
TRBJ1-2 | 12 | TRBV24-1 | CATRGAGEGYTF
TRBJ2-2 | 15 | TRBV18 | CASPRGGSNTGELFF
TRBJ1-1 | 13 | TRBV5-1 | CASSWQGVTEAFF
TRBJ2-5 | 14 | TRBV20-1 | CSASDGGNSETQYF
TRBJ2-3 | 12 | TRBV7-2 | CASSSTVYTQYF
TRBJ2-5 | 15 | TRBV5-1 | CASSTQNREQETQYF
TRBJ2-5 | 14 | TRBV20-1 | CSAVGTVLSETQYF
TRBJ2-1 | 16 | TRBV12-3/TRBV12-4 | CASSPGLAGRHNEQFF
TRBJ1-2 | 14 | TRBV7-8 | CASSPYAANYGYTF
TRBJ1-1 | 16 | TRBV6-2/TRBV6-3 | CASRSGQAAANTEAFF
TRBJ2-5 | 14 | TRBV5-1 | CASSAPGGAETQYF
TRBJ2-1 | 14 | TRBV5-6 | CASSSGLAGGEQFF
TRBJ2-2 | 16 | TRBV5-1 | CASSLALGLNTGELFF
TRBJ2-1 | 16 | TRBV7-8 | CASSLSVLLVFNEQFF
TRBJ2-3 | 13 | TRBV18 | CASSGRSEDTQFF
TRBJ2-7 | 16 | TRBV20-1 | CSARALTSGSLDEQYF
TRBJ1-1 | 12 | TRBV18 | CASSLEWTEAFF